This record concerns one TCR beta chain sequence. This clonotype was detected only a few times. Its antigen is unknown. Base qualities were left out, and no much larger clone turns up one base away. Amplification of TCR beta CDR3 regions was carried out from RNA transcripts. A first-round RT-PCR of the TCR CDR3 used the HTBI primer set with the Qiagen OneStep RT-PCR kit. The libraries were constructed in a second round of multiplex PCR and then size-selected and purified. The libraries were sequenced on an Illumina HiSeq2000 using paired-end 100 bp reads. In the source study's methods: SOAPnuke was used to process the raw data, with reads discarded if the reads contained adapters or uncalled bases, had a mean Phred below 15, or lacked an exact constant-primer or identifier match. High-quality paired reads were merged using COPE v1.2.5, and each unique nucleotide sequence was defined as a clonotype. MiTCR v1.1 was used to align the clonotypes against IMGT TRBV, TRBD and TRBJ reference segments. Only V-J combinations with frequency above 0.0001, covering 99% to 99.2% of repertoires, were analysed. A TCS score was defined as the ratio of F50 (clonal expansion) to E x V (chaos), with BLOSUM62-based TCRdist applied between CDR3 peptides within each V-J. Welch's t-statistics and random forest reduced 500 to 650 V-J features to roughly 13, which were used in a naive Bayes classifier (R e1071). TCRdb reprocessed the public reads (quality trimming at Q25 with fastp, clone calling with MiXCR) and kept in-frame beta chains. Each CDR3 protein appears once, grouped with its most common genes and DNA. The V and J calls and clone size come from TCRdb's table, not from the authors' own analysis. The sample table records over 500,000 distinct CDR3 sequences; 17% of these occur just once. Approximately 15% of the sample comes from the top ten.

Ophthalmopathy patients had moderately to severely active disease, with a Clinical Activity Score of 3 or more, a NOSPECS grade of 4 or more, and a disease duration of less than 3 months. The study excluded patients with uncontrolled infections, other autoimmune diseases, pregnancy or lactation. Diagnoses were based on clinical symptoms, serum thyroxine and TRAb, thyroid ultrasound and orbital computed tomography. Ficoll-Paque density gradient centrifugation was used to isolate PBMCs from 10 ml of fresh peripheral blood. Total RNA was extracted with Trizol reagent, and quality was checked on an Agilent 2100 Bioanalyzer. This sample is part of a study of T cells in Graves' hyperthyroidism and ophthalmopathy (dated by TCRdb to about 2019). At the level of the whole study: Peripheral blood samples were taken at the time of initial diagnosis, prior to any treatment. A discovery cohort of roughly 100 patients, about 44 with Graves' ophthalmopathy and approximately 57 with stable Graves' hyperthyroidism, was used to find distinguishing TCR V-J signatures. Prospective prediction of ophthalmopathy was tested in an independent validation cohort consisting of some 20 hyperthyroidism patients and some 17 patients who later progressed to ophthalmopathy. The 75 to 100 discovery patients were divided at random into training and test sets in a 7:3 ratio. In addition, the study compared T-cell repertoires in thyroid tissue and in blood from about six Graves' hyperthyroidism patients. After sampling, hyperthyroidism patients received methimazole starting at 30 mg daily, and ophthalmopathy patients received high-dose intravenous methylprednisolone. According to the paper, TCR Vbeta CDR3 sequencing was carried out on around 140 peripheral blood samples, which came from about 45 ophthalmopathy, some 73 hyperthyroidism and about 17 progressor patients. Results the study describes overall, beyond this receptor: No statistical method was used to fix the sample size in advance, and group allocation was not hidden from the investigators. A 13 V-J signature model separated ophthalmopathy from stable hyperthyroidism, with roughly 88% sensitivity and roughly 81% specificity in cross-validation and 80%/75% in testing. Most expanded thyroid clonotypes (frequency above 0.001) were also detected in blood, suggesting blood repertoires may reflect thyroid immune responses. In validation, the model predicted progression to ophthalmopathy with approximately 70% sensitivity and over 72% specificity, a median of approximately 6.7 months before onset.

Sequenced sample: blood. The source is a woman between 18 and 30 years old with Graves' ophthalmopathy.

The nucleotide sequence reads as follows: TGTGCCAGTCGGATGACAGATAAAGCTTTCTTT. Protein translation: CASRMTDKAFF. The chain is made from TRBV19 and TRBJ1-1; the D gene is perhaps TRBD1, on 5 matching bases. The trim is 8 bases for V and 9 bases for J, with a gap of 13 bases between the germline ends. Its CDR3 holds 11 amino acids, cysteine through phenylalanine. The read is trimmed to its CDR3 DNA, 33 bases read in frame from base 1. Via the germline V gene (reference sequence), CDR1 is LNHDA and CDR2 SQIVND.